The next 24 T cell receptor beta chains were all read from a single sample in a study of response to subunit inactivated influenza vaccine. From the RT-PCR reads, TCRdb called clonotypes with MiXCR, one entry per CDR3 protein. The table lists roughly 700,000 distinct CDR3 sequences, about 14% of them singletons. The sample was PBMCs from blood, taken approximately 15 days before vaccination. Receptors originate from a man between 45 and 60 years old who received an inactivated influenza vaccine.

The chain joins TRBV7-9 to TRBJ2-5, with TRBD2 matching over 9 bases. V shed 5 bases, J shed 5 bases, and the junction held 6 bases outside the gene matches. The CDR3 contains 14 residues. In germline, CDR1 is SEHNR, CDR2 FQNEAQ (reference sequence). This CDR3 reads CASSMSSGVETQYF. The CDR3 nucleotides are TGTGCCAGCAGCATGTCTAGCGGGGTGGAGACCCAGTACTTC. Based on the CDR3 plus reference TRBV7-9 and TRBJ2-5, the full variable domain is DTGVSQNPRHKITKRGQNVTFRCDPISEHNRLYWYRQTLGQGPEFLTYFQNEAQLEKSRLLSDRFSAERPKGSFSTLEIQRTEQGDSAMYLCASSMSSGVETQYFGPGTRLLVL.

The chain employs TRBV7-2 and TRBJ2-4; 8 bases agree with TRBD1. CDR3 length: 16 residues. CDR1 and CDR2 from the germline V gene are SGHTA and FQGNSA. V lost 4 bases, J lost 8 bases, and 13 bases stayed unmatched. CDR3 coding DNA: TGTGCCAGCAGCTATACCTCCGGGACAGGAATATACATTCAGTACTTC. It codes for CASSYTSGTGIYIQYF.

This clonotype has a handful of counts. J is TRBJ2-7 and V is TRBV28; D might be TRBD1 (6 bases). Per germline, CDR1 MDHEN and CDR2 SYDVKM. The CDR3 length is 13 residues. V lost 3 bases, J lost 4 bases, and 10 bases lay in between. The chain's CDR3 is CASSFGTPYEQYF. DNA of the CDR3: TGTGCCAGCAGTTTTGGGACACCGTACGAGCAGTACTTC.

This clonotype has just a few counts. This chain links TRBV4-1 with TRBJ2-1; D is ambiguous. V shed 0 bases and J shed 10 bases, with 7 bases lying between them. This CDR3 region has 12 residues. Germline lookup yields CDR1 MGHRA and CDR2 YSYEKL. CDR3 loop: CASSQEGREQFF. CDR3 coding DNA: TGCGCCAGCAGCCAAGAGGGCAGGGAGCAGTTCTTC.

V usage is TRBV7-9 and J usage is TRBJ2-2; D unclear. V was pared by 5 bases and J by 6 bases, with 10 bases between. The CDR3 has 13 amino acids. The germline V gene has CDR1 SEHNR and CDR2 FQNEAQ (reference sequence). CDR3 DNA: TGTGCCAGCAGCAAGGACCCGGCCGGGGAGCTGTTTTTT. It is translated as CASSKDPAGELFF.

This clonotype was picked up a small number of times. V gene TRBV3-1 combines with J gene TRBJ2-3, with D tentatively TRBD1 (6 bases). Germline V gene lookup returns CDR1 LGHDT and CDR2 YNNKEL (reference sequence). Trimming cost V 3 bases and J 0 bases, with 16 bases left between them. This CDR3 contains 17 residues. CDR3 DNA: TGTGCCAGCAGCCAGGACAGCCGGTACATTAGCACAGATACGCAGTATTTT. It translates to CASSQDSRYISTDTQYF.

This clonotype was counted only a few times. CDR3: CATSRGDREAREGYTF. The CDR3 nucleotides are TGTGCCACCAGCAGAGGGGACAGGGAAGCTCGGGAGGGCTACACCTTC. The chain links TRBV15 to TRBJ1-2; 9 nucleotides line up with TRBD1. Trimming cost V 1 base and J 8 bases; bases outside gene matches: 11. This CDR3 is 16 amino acids long. CDR1 and CDR2 (germline): LNHNV, YYDKDF (reference sequence). Based on the CDR3 plus reference TRBV15 and TRBJ1-2, the full variable domain is DAMVIQNPRYQVTQFGKPVTLSCSQTLNHNVMYWYQQKSSQAPKLLFHYYDKDFNNEADTPDNFQSRRPNTSFCFLDIRSPGLGDTAMYLCATSRGDREAREGYTFGSGTRLTVV.

To note about this clonotype: The junction departs from the called germline gene at one end, perhaps through a read error. V usage is TRBV20-1 and J usage is TRBJ2-1, with 12 bases matching TRBD2. CDR1 is DFQATT, CDR2 SNEGSKA, per germline (reference sequence). This CDR3 comprises 16 residues. The CDR3 DNA reads as TGCTGTGCTAGAGATCGTACTAGCGGGAGGCACAATGAGCAGTTCTTC. It is translated as CCARDRTSGRHNEQFF.

This clonotype was recorded many times. Germline is not matched at one junction end, which may reflect a read error. This sequence joins TRBV5-1 and TRBJ2-3; unclear D gene. Germline V gene lookup returns CDR1 SGHRS and CDR2 YFSETQ. The CDR3 extends over 12 amino acids. The CDR3: CASSLVADTQYF. CDR3 sequence (DNA): TGTGCCAGCAGCTTAGTCGCAGATACGCAGTATTTT.

The chain joins TRBV10-3 to TRBJ2-7; 12 nucleotides match TRBD2. After removal of 6 bases from V and 2 bases from J, the junction contained 17 bases not matched to a gene. Germline CDR1 is ENHRY and CDR2 is SYGVKD. This CDR3 is 19 amino acids long. The CDR3 loop reads CAISSGGTSGPIGTYEQYF. The CDR3 nucleotides are TGTGCCATCAGCTCCGGTGGGACTAGCGGGCCAATTGGCACCTACGAGCAGTACTTC.

The chain is built from TRBV15 and TRBJ2-1; TRBD1 aligns across 7 bases. Germline trimming cut 6 bases from V and 10 bases from J; bases unmatched to any gene: 3. Per germline, CDR1 LNHNV and CDR2 YYDKDF (reference sequence). The CDR3 is made up of 11 amino acids. The CDR3 DNA reads as TGTGCCACCAGGAAACAGGGGGAGCAGTTCTTC. Its translation is CATRKQGEQFF.

The V call is TRBV6-2 or TRBV6-3, the J call TRBJ2-1; 10 bases map to TRBD2. The CDR3 runs 15 residues. Trimming took 7 bases from V and 6 from J; bases not matched to a gene: 9. Germline CDR1 reads MNHEY; CDR2 reads SVGEGT. CDR3: CASTKPSGSLNEQFF. Here the CDR3 DNA reads TGTGCCAGCACGAAACCTAGCGGGAGCCTCAATGAGCAGTTCTTC.

This clonotype occurred a few times. The chain is built from TRBV6-5 and TRBJ1-1; D is unresolved. The CDR3 consists of 15 residues. Germline V lookup: CDR1 MNHEY, CDR2 SVGAGI. V was shortened by 2 bases and J by 7 bases, with 17 bases between the two germline ends. The CDR3 DNA follows: TGTGCCAGCAGTTACGGAAGACCGTCCGTATTTGAAGCTTTCTTT. Translation gives CASSYGRPSVFEAFF.

The V call is TRBV5-8, the J call TRBJ2-2, with a possible D match to TRBD2 (5 bases). Germline CDR1 and CDR2: SGHTS and YDEGEE. V dropped 4 bases and J dropped 0 bases, with 13 bases sitting between them. The CDR3 has 16 residues. CDR3 sequence reads: CASSTRAETNTGELFF. The DNA for the CDR3 is TGTGCCAGCAGCACGCGGGCGGAAACGAACACCGGGGAGCTGTTTTTT.

The chain carries TRBV6-8 and TRBJ2-7; 9 bases agree with TRBD1. The CDR3 is 15 residues long. Unmatched junction bases numbered 9, after V lost 6 bases and J lost 3 bases. The V gene's germline CDR1 is MNHGY and CDR2 SAAAGT. CDR3 protein: CASRTGTGICYEQYF. CDR3 sequence (DNA): TGTGCCAGCAGGACCGGGACAGGGATTTGCTACGAGCAGTACTTC.

The chain joins TRBV11-2 to TRBJ2-1; tentatively, D is TRBD2 (5 bases). V lost 6 bases and J 6 bases, leaving 21 bases between the germline ends. The CDR3 has 16 amino acids. The germline gives CDR1 SGHAT, CDR2 FQNNGV. CDR3 sequence (DNA): TGTGCCAGCAGGGCAATTGCTAGAAACCGGGGCAATGAGCAGTTCTTC. Its protein is CASRAIARNRGNEQFF.

This clonotype was found a few times. The chain links TRBV24-1 to TRBJ2-1; 10 bases line up with TRBD2. Germline values: CDR1 KGHDR, CDR2 SFDVKD. CDR3 length: 14 residues. The ends lost 9 bases at V and 10 bases at J; junction bases unmatched: 11. The CDR3 bases are TGTGCCACCCGTGGGAGCGGGAGGGCCTGGGAGCAGTTCTTC. It yields the protein CATRGSGRAWEQFF.

V and J are TRBV2 and TRBJ2-2, with 7 bases matching TRBD1. Germline CDR1 SNHLY, CDR2 FYNNEI. This CDR3 region has 14 residues. The V gene end was trimmed by 7 bases and the J gene end by 4 bases; junction bases not matched to a gene: 6. CDR3 residues: CASTRDSPTGELFF. DNA for the CDR3: TGTGCCAGCACCAGGGACAGCCCCACCGGGGAGCTGTTTTTT.

With respect to this clonotype: A read error may account for a junction end that differs from germline. This CDR3 is CASSPAYGTGVNTGELFF. The CDR3 DNA is TGTGCCAGCTCACCAGCCTACGGGACAGGGGTGAACACCGGGGAGCTGTTTTTC. V gene TRBV18 combines with J gene TRBJ2-2, with 10 bases fitting TRBD1. The CDR3 has 18 residues. The germline CDR1 and CDR2 sequences are KGHSH and LQKENI. Complete variable domain (other parts from reference TRBV18 and TRBJ2-2): NAGVMQNPRHLVRRRGQEARLRCSPMKGHSHVYWYRQLPEEGLKFMVYLQKENIIDESGMPKERFSAEFPKEGPSILRIQQVVRGDSAAYFCASSPAYGTGVNTGELFFGEGSRLTVL.

This clonotype was seen repeatedly, ten times or more. The chain employs TRBV7-9 and TRBJ2-3; TRBD1 is a possible D gene (6 bases). CDR3 size: 14 residues. V was cut by 5 bases and J by 2 bases, with 11 bases left in between. Germline-derived CDR1 and CDR2 are SEHNR and FQNEAQ (reference sequence). The CDR3 sequence is CASSLGGNTDTQYF. CDR3 in DNA: TGTGCCAGCAGCCTAGGGGGAAACACAGATACGCAGTATTTT.

The genes are TRBV25-1 and TRBJ2-7, with 7 bases lining up with TRBD2. Germline CDR1 reads MGHDK; CDR2 reads SYGVNS. V shed 2 bases, J shed 3 bases, and the junction held 10 bases outside the gene matches. The CDR3 contains 16 residues. The CDR3 reads CASSEGKGLRYYEQYF. The DNA for the CDR3 is TGTGCCAGCAGTGAAGGGAAGGGACTAAGGTACTACGAGCAGTACTTC.

V and J are TRBV7-2 and TRBJ2-5; 7 bases fit TRBD1. The germline V gene encodes CDR1 SGHTA and CDR2 FQGNSA. Germline trimming cut 2 bases from V and 13 bases from J; bases unmatched to any gene: 13. The CDR3 is made up of 14 amino acids. The CDR3 nucleotides read TGTGCCAGCAGCTTACATCGGGACAGCCTACCCCGGTACTTC. Its protein is CASSLHRDSLPRYF.

This clonotype was counted only a few times. The DNA for the CDR3 is TGTGCCAGCAGTCCTTATGGGACAGGGAGCAACGAGCAGTACTTC. Protein: CASSPYGTGSNEQYF. This chain joins TRBV27 and TRBJ2-7; TRBD1 aligns across 9 bases. The trim removed 5 bases at V and 5 bases at J, leaving 10 bases unmatched. Germline CDR1 is MNHEY and CDR2 is SMNVEV (reference sequence). There are 15 residues in the CDR3.

This chain links TRBV6-2 or TRBV6-3 with TRBJ2-2; perhaps TRBD1 as D (6 bases). Germline lookup yields CDR1 MNHEY and CDR2 SVGEGT. The CDR3 has 17 residues. Trimming took 2 bases from V and 1 from J, leaving 14 bases between them. DNA for the CDR3: TGTGCCAGCAGTTACAATCGACAGGAATTGAACACCGGGGAGCTGTTTTTT. Amino acid sequence: CASSYNRQELNTGELFF.